The 3 T cell receptor beta chains given below trace back to one sample, sequenced in a study of early T cells in non-severe SARS-CoV-2 infection. TCRdb ran MiXCR on the 5' RACE reads and lists one entry per CDR3 protein. The data contain tens of thousands of distinct CDR3 sequences, around 10% of them singletons. Sequencing used whole blood. The receptors derive from an adult who was a healthcare worker with PCR-confirmed SARS-CoV-2 infection or an uninfected control (not recorded which).

The chain is built from TRBV7-2 and TRBJ1-2; 9 bases are shared with TRBD1. The J segment lost 0 bases and the V segment lost 3 bases, leaving 2 bases of the junction unmatched. CDR1 is SGHTA, CDR2 FQGNSA, per germline. The CDR3 has 15 residues. CDR3 in DNA: TGTGCCAGCAGCTTCCGGGACAGGGCTAACTATGGCTACACCTTC. It codes for CASSFRDRANYGYTF.

This clonotype has ten or more counts. The rearrangement links TRBV27 to TRBJ1-5; no reliable D call. This CDR3 region has 14 residues. Trimming removed 4 bases from V and 5 bases from J, with 12 bases in between. Germline values: CDR1 MNHEY, CDR2 SMNVEV (reference sequence). The CDR3 nucleotides read TGTGCCAGCAGTTCGGACGGAGTACATCAGCCCCAGCATTTT. Translating gives CASSSDGVHQPQHF.

This clonotype was counted ten times or more. The chain carries TRBV7-2 and TRBJ2-3, with 13 bases that match TRBD2. V was clipped by 5 bases and J by 4 bases; unmatched bases: 9. The V gene's germline CDR1 is SGHTA and CDR2 FQGNSA. The CDR3 sequence is 17 residues long. The CDR3: CASSRTSGSLLADTQYF. The DNA of the CDR3 is TGTGCCAGCAGCCGGACTAGCGGGAGCCTCCTCGCAGATACGCAGTATTTT.